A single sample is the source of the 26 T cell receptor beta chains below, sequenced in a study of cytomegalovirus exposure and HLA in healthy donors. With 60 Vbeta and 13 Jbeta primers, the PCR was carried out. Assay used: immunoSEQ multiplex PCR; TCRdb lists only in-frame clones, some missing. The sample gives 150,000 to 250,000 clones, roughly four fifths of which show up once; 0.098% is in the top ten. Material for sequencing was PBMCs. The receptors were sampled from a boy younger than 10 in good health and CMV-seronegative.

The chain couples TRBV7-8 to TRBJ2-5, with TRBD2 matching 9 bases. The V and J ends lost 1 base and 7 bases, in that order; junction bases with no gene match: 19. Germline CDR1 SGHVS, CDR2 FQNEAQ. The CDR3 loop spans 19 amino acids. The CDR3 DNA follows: TGTGCCAGCAGCTTAGTTAGCCCTAAGCGGGGGGCTCCTAGAGGGACCCAGTACTTC. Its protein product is CASSLVSPKRGAPRGTQYF.

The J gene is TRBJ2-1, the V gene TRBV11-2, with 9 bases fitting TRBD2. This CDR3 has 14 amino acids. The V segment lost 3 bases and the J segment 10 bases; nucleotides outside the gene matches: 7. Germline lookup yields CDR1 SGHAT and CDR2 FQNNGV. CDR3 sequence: CASSFGGGAGEQFF. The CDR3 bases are TGTGCCAGCAGCTTTGGCGGGGGGGCAGGAGAGCAGTTCTTC.

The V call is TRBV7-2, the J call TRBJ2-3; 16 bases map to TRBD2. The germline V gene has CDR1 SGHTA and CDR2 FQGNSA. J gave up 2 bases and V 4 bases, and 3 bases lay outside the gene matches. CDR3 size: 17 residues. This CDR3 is CASSSGTSGGATDTQYF. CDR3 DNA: TGTGCCAGCAGCTCCGGGACTAGCGGGGGGGCCACAGATACGCAGTATTTT.

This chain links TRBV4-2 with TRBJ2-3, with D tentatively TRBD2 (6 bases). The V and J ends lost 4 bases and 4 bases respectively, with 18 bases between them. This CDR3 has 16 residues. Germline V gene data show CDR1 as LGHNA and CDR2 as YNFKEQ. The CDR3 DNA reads TGTGCCAGCAGCCTCAGCCGGGACTTGAGGTCAGATACGCAGTATTTT. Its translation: CASSLSRDLRSDTQYF.

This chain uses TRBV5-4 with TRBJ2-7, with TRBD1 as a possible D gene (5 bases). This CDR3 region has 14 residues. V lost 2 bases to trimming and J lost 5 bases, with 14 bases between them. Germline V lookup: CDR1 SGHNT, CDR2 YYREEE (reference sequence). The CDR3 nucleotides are TGTGCCAGCAGCTTAATCCAGGGTACCCACGAGCAGTACTTC. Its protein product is CASSLIQGTHEQYF. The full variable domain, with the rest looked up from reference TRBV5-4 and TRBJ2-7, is ETGVTQSPTHLIKTRGQQVTLRCSSQSGHNTVSWYQQALGQGPQFIFQYYREEENGRGNFPPRFSGLQFPNYSSELNVNALELDDSALYLCASSLIQGTHEQYFGPGTRLTVT.

The CDR3 loop reads CASSEGWAKNIQYF. The CDR3 DNA follows: TGTGCCAGCAGTGAGGGCTGGGCCAAAAACATTCAGTACTTC. The V call is TRBV2, the J call TRBJ2-4; D remains ambiguous. The CDR3 consists of 14 residues. From germline, CDR1 is SNHLY and CDR2 FYNNEI. V was cut by 3 bases and J by 1 base, with 7 bases left in between.

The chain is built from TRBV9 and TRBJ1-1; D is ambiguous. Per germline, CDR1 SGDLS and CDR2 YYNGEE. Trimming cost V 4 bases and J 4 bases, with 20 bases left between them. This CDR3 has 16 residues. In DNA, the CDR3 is TGTGCCAGCAGCCTACCGCCAACCGGGGAGGGCACTGAAGCTTTCTTT. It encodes CASSLPPTGEGTEAFF.

CDR3 sequence: CASSPATSGYYGYTF. The CDR3 DNA sequence: TGTGCCAGCTCACCAGCGACCTCCGGGTACTATGGCTACACCTTC. V is TRBV18 and J is TRBJ1-2; D is uncertain. Trimming cost V 2 bases and J 3 bases, with 13 bases left between them. This CDR3 region has 15 residues. Germline V gene sequence: CDR1 KGHSH, CDR2 LQKENI.

The CDR3 protein is CASSLGPSGNSPLHF. For the CDR3, the DNA is TGCGCCAGCAGCTTGGGTCCTTCGGGGAATTCACCCCTCCACTTT. The V and J genes are TRBV5-1 and TRBJ1-6; D gene ambiguous. This CDR3 has 15 residues. V was shortened by 0 bases and J by 7 bases, with 11 bases between the two germline ends. The V gene's germline CDR1 is SGHRS and CDR2 YFSETQ.

The DNA of the CDR3 is TGTGCCAGCAGTATCGGGGGACTCACCTCGACAGATACGCAGTATTTT. This encodes CASSIGGLTSTDTQYF. This sequence joins TRBV5-4 and TRBJ2-3; D possibly corresponds to TRBD2 (6 bases). V lost 5 bases and J lost 3, with 19 bases in between. The germline V gene encodes CDR1 SGHNT and CDR2 YYREEE (reference sequence). The CDR3 spans 16 residues.

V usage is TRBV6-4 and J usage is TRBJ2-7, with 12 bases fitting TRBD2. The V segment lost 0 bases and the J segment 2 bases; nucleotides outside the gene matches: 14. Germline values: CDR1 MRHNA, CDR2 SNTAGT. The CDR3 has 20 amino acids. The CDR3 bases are TGTGCCAGCAGTGACTCGTGCCGCTTACGACTAGCGGGGGTTCCCTACGAGCAGTACTTC. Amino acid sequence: CASSDSCRLRLAGVPYEQYF.

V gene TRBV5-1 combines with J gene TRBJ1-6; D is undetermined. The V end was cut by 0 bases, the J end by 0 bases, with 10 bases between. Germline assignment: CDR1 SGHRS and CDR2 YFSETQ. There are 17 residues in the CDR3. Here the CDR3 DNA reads TGCGCCAGCAGCTTGGCCGAAGGGAGCTCCTATAATTCACCCCTCCACTTT. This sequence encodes CASSLAEGSSYNSPLHF.

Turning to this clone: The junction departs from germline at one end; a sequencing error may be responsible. Here the CDR3 reads CASRIAGVNEQFF. The DNA of the CDR3 is TGTGCCAGTAGGATAGCGGGGGTAAATGAGCAGTTCTTC. The V gene is TRBV19, the J gene TRBJ2-1, with TRBD2 matching 9 bases. Per germline, CDR1 LNHDA and CDR2 SQIVND (reference sequence). The length of the CDR3 is 13 residues.

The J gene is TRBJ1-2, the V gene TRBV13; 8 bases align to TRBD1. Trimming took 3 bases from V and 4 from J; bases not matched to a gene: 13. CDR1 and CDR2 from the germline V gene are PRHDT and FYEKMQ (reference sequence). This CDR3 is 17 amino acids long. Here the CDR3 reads CASSFLDLGQEAYGYTF. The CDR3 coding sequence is TGTGCCAGCAGCTTTCTAGACCTGGGACAGGAAGCCTATGGCTACACCTTC.

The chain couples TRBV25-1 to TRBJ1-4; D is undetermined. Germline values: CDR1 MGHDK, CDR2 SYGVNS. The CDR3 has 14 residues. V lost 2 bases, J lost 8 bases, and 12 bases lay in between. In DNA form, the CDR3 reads TGTGCCAGCAGTGAAGAGGAGAGGCGAGAAAAACTGTTTTTT. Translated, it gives CASSEEERREKLFF.

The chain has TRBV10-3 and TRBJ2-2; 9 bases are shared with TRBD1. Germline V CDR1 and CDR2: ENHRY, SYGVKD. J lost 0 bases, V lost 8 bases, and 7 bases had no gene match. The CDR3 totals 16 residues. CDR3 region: CAIGQGKHANTGELFF. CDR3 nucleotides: TGTGCCATCGGACAGGGGAAACACGCGAACACCGGGGAGCTGTTTTTT.

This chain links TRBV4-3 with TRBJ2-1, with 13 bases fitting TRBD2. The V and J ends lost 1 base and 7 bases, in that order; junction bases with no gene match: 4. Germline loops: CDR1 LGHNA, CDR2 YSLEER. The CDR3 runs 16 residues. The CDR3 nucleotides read TGCGCCAGCAGCCAAGGGGGACTAGCGGGGCGGAATGAGCAGTTCTTC. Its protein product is CASSQGGLAGRNEQFF.

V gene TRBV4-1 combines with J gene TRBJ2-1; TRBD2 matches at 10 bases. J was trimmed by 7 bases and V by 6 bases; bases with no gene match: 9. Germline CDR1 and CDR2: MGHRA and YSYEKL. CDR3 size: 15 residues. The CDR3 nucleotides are TGCGCCAGCAGTCGGGACCTAGCGGGGGTAAATGAGCAGTTCTTC. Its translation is CASSRDLAGVNEQFF.

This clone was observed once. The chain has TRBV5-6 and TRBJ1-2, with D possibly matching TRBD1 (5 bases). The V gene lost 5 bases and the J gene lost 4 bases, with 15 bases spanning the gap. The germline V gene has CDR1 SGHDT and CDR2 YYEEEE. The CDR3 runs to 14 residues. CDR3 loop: CASRGEGAGYGYTF. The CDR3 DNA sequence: TGTGCCAGCAGAGGTGAAGGGGCCGGCTATGGCTACACCTTC. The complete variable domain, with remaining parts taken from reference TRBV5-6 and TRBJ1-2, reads DAGVTQSPTHLIKTRGQQVTLRCSPKSGHDTVSWYQQALGQGPQFIFQYYEEEERQRGNFPDRFSGHQFPNYSSELNVNALLLGDSALYLCASRGEGAGYGYTFGSGTRLTVV.

CDR3 nucleotides: TGTGCCAGCAGTCGGGACAGCCTTGCAACTAATGAAAAACTGTTTTTT. Its protein is CASSRDSLATNEKLFF. The chain carries TRBV2 and TRBJ1-4, with 7 positions matching TRBD1. V was pared by 5 bases and J by 0 bases, with 6 bases of the junction left unmatched. Germline CDR1 reads SNHLY; CDR2 reads FYNNEI. The CDR3 runs to 16 residues.

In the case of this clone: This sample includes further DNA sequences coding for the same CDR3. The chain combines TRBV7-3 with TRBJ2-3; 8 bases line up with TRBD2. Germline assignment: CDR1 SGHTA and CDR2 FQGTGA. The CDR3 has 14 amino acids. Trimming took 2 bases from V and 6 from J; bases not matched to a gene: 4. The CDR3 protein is CASSLAGGRDTQYF. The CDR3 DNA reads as TGTGCCAGCAGCTTAGCGGGGGGCCGGGATACGCAGTATTTT.

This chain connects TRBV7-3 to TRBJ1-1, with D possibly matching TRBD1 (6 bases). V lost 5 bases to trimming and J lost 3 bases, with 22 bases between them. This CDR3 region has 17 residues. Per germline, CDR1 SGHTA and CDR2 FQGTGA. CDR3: CASSPQQGSLLDTEAFF. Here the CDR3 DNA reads TGTGCCAGCAGCCCCCAACAGGGTAGTCTATTGGACACTGAAGCTTTCTTT.

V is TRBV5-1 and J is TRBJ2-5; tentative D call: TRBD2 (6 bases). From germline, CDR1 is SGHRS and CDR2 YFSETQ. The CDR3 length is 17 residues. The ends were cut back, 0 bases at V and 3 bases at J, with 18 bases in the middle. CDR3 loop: CASSLGPMGGLEETQYF. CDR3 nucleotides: TGCGCCAGCAGCTTGGGGCCGATGGGGGGATTAGAAGAGACCCAGTACTTC.

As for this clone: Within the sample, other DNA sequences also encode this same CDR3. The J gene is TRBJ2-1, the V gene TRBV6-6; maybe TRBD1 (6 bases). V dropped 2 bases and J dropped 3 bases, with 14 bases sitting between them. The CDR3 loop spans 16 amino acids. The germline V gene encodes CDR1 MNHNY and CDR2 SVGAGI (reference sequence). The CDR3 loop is CASSYLTGPFYNEQFF. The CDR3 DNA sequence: TGTGCCAGCAGTTACCTGACAGGCCCCTTCTACAATGAGCAGTTCTTC.

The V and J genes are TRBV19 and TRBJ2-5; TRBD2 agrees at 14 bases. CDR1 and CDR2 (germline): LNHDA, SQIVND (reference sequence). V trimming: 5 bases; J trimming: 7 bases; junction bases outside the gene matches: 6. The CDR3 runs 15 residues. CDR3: CASSVGTSGGGTQYF. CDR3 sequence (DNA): TGTGCCAGTAGTGTCGGGACTAGCGGGGGAGGGACCCAGTACTTC. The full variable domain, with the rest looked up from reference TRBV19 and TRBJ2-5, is DGGITQSPKYLFRKEGQNVTLSCEQNLNHDAMYWYRQDPGQGLRLIYYSQIVNDFQKGDIAEGYSVSREKKESFPLTVTSAQKNPTAFYLCASSVGTSGGGTQYFGPGTRLLVL.

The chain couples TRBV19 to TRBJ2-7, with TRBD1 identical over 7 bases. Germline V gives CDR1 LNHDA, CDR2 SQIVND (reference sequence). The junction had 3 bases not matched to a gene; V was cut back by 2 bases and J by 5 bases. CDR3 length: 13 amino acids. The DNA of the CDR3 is TGTGCCAGTAGTATAACAACAGGGGACGAGCAGTACTTC. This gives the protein CASSITTGDEQYF.